This T cell receptor beta chain was observed in a study of T-cell reconstitution after alpha-beta-depleted transplantation in children. Germline CDR1 is SGHRS and CDR2 is YFSETQ. The length of the CDR3 is 16 residues. In its sample, this clonotype was seen many times. The junction shows a germline mismatch at one end, possibly a read error. The library targeted TCRbeta and was prepared with unique molecular identifiers. TCRdb called the PCR reads again in MiXCR, with one record for every CDR3 protein. The sample lists fewer than 250,000 distinct CDR3 sequences, 6.5% to 9% occurring once. The genes are TRBV5-1 and TRBJ2-1; 7 bases agree with TRBD2. The clonotype comes from a male patient between 10 and 17 years old who had a stem cell transplant for acute lymphoblastic leukemia, so the T cells may come from the graft donor. This specimen consisted of PBMCs, mostly from graft donor cells, obtained 180 days after TCRalphabeta/CD19-depleted stem cell transplant. The CDR3 sequence: CACSFASGSSYNEQFF. CDR3 bases: TGCGCCTGCAGCTTTGCTAGCGGCAGCTCCTACAATGAGCAGTTCTTC.